Sequencing of this TCR beta chain was carried out in a study of CD8+CD57+ T cells in acquired aplastic anemia. About the research overall: CD4+ and CD8+ cells, once sorted, gave DNA averaging approximately 3 ug.

The TCR beta profiling, which covered VDJ combination and CDR3 sequence, was carried out using genomic DNA as the template. TCRdb re-called the reads with MiXCR, one entry per CDR3 protein. Here the sample spans 90,000 to 130,000 distinct CDR3 sequences, about half being singletons. V dropped 5 bases and J dropped 5; count of bases not matched to a gene: 3. Germline V gene data show CDR1 as LNHDA and CDR2 as SQIVND (reference sequence). The CDR3 has 13 amino acids. The sequence was obtained from a human donor in good health, serving as a control. This chain joins TRBV19 and TRBJ2-3; 8 positions match TRBD2. Sample: sorted CD4+, CD8+, or CD8+CD57+ T cells (not recorded which) from PBMCs. The CDR3 bases are TGTGCCAGTAGTGGGACTAGGAGAGATACGCAGTATTTT. This encodes CASSGTRRDTQYF.